The T cell receptor (beta chain) under discussion was sequenced for a study of glioma-infiltrating T cells after dendritic cell vaccination. About this clone: Its matching antigen is unknown.

Whole-study results and caveats: Survival was not directly related to TCR clonality in these patients.

No glioblastoma patient carried an isocitrate dehydrogenase mutation. V was clipped by 4 bases and J by 6 bases; unmatched bases: 3. Germline CDR1 reads SGHDT; CDR2 reads YYEEEE. The CDR3 extends over 14 amino acids. Sequenced by immunoSEQ multiplex PCR; TCRdb stores in-frame clones only, minus some. This table holds about 50,000 clones, about 85% found once. This clonotype was sampled from a human donor with glioblastoma. The genes are TRBV5-6 and TRBJ2-3, with TRBD2 matching 12 bases. Sequences were derived from blood, sampled before dendritic cell vaccination. CDR3 bases: TGTGCCAGCAGCAGGACTAGCGGGACGGATACGCAGTATTTT. Its translation is CASSRTSGTDTQYF.